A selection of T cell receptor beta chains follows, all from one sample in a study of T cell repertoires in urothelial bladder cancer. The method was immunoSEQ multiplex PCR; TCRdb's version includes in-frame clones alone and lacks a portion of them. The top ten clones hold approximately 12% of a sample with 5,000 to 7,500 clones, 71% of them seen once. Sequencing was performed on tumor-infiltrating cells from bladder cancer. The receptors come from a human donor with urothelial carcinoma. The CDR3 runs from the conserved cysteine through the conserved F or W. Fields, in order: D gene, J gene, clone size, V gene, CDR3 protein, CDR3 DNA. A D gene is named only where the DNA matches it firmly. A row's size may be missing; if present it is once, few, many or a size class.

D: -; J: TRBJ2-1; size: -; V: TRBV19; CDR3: CASSIRSSGEQFF; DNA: TGTGCCAGTAGTATCAGGTCATCGGGAGAGCAGTTCTTC
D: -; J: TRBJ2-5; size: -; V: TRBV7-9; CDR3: CASQLLGETQYF; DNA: TGTGCCAGCCAATTACTTGGAGAGACCCAGTACTTC
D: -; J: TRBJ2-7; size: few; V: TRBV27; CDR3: CASRGLDTGSYEQYF; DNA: TGTGCCAGCAGGGGGTTAGATACTGGGTCCTACGAGCAGTACTTC
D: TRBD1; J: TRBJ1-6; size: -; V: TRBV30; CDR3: CAWSLGGPYNSPLHF; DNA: TGTGCCTGGAGTTTAGGGGGCCCCTATAATTCACCCCTCCACTTT
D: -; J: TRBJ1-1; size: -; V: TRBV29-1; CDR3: CSVEWGGQGTEAFF; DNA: TGCAGCGTTGAATGGGGGGGCCAGGGCACTGAAGCTTTCTTT
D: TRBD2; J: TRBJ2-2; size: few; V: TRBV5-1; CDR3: CASSLGLATGGTGELFF; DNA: TGCGCCAGCAGCTTGGGACTAGCGACGGGGGGCACCGGGGAGCTGTTTTTT
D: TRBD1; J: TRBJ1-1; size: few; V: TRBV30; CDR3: CAWMKGTGSMNTEAFF; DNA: TGTGCCTGGATGAAAGGGACAGGGTCTATGAACACTGAAGCTTTCTTT
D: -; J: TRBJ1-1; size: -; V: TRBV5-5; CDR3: CASSLFARSSMNTEAFF; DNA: TGTGCCAGCAGCTTGTTCGCCAGGTCTTCAATGAACACTGAAGCTTTCTTT
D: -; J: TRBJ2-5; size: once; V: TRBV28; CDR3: CASSYQETQYF; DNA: TGTGCCAGCAGCTACCAAGAGACCCAGTACTTC
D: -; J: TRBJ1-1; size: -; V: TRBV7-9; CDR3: CASSFLVYDTEAFF; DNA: TGTGCCAGCAGCTTTTTGGTATATGACACTGAAGCTTTCTTT
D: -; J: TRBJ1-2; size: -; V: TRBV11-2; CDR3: CASSLNPGDGYTF; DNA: TGTGCCAGCAGCTTAAATCCCGGAGACGGCTACACCTTC
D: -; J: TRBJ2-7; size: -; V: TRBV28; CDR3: CASSSNRYEQYF; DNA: TGTGCCAGCAGCTCCAACAGGTACGAGCAGTACTTC
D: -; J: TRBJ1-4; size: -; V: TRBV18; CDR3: CASSPPSAGEKLFF; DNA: TGTGCCAGCTCACCACCCTCGGCAGGGGAAAAACTGTTTTTT
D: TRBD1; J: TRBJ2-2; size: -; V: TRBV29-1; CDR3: CSVMGQPGELFF; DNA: TGCAGCGTTATGGGACAGCCCGGGGAGCTGTTTTTT
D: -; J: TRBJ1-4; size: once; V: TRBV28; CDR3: CASRSDRATNEKLFF; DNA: TGTGCCAGCCGGTCGGACAGAGCAACTAATGAAAAACTGTTTTTT